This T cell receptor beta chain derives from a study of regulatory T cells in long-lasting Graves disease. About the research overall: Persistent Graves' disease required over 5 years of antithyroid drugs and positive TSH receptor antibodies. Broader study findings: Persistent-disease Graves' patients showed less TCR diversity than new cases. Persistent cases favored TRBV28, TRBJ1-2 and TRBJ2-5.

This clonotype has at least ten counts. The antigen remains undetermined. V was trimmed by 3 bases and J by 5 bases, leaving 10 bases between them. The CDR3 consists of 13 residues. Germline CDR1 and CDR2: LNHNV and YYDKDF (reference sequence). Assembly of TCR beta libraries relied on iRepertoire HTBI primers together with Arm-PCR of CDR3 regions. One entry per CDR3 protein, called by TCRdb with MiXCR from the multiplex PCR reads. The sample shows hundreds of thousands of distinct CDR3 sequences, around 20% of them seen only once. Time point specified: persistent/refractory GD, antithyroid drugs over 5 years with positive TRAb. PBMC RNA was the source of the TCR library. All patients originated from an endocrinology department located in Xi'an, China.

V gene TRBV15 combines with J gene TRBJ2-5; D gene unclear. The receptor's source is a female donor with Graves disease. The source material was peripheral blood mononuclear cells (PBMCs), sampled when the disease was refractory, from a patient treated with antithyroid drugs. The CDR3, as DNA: TGTGCCACCAGCAGTTTACCTCTGGAGACCCAGTACTTC. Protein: CATSSLPLETQYF. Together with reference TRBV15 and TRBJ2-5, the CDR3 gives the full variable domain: DAMVIQNPRYQVTQFGKPVTLSCSQTLNHNVMYWYQQKSSQAPKLLFHYYDKDFNNEADTPDNFQSRRPNTSFCFLDIRSPGLGDTAMYLCATSSLPLETQYFGPGTRLLVL.